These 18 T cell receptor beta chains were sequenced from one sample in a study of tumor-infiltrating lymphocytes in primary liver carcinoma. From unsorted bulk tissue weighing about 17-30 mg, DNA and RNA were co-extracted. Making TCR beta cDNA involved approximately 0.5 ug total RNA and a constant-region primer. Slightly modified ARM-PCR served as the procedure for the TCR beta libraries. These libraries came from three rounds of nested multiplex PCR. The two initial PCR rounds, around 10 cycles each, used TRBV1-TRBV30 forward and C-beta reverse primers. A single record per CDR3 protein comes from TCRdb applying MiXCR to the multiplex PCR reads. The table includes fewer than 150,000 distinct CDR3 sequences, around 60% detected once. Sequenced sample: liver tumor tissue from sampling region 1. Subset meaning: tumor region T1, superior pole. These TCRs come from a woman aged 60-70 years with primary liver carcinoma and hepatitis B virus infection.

The chain's CDR3 is CASSRGRATDTQYF. CDR3 nucleotides: TGTGCCAGTAGCCGCGGGAGAGCCACAGATACGCAGTATTTT. The chain couples TRBV11-3 to TRBJ2-3, with 7 bases that match TRBD2. From germline, CDR1 is SGHNT and CDR2 YENEEA. The ends lost 9 bases at V and 2 bases at J; junction bases unmatched: 8. The CDR3 totals 14 residues. The full variable domain, completed using reference TRBV11-3 and TRBJ2-3, is EAGVVQSPRYKIIEKKQPVAFWCNPISGHNTLYWYLQNLGQGPELLIRYENEEAVDDSQLPKDRFSAERLKGVDSTLKIQPAELGDSAVYLCASSRGRATDTQYFGPGTRLTVL.

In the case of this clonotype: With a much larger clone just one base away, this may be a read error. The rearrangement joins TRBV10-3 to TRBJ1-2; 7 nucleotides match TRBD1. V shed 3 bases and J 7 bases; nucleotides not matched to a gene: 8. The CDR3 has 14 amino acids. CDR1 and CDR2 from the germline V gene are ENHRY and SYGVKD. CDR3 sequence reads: CAISEYGQASGYTF. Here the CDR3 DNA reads TGTGCCATCAGTGAATACGGACAGGCTTCTGGCTACACCTTC.

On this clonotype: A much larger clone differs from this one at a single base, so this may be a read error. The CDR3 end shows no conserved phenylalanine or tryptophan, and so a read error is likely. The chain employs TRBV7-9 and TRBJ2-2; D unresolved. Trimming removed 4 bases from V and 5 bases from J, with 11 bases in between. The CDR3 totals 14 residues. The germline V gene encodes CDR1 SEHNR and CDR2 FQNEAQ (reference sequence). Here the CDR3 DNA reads TGTGCCAGCAGCTCTTCGGGCGAGACCGGGGAGCTGTTTTCT. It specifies CASSSSGETGELFS.

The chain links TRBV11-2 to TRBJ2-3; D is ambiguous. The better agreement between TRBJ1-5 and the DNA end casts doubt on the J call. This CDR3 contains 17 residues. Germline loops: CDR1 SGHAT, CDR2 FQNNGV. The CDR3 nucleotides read TGTGCCAGCAGCTTAGGGGTACAAACGTACACGTCAGATACGCAGCATTTT. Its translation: CASSLGVQTYTSDTQHF.

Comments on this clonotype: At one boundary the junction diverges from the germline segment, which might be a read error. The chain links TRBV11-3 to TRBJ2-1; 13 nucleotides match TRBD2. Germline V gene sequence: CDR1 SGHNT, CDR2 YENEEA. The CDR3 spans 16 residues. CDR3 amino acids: CASSLGLAGAGSEHFF. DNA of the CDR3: TGTGCCAGCAGCCTCGGACTAGCGGGAGCGGGTAGTGAGCACTTCTTC.

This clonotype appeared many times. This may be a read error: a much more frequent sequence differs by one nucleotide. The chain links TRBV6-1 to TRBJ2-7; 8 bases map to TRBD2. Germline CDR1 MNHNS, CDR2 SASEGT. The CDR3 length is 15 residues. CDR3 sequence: CASSEASGSSYEQCF. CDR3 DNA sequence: TGTGCCAGCAGTGAGGCGAGCGGGAGCTCCTACGAGCAGTGCTTC.

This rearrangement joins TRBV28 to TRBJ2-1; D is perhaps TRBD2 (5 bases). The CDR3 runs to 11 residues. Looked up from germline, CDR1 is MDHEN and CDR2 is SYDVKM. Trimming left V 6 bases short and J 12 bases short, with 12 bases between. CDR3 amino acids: CASRDVRGQFF. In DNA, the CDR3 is TGTGCCAGCAGAGACGTCCGGGGGCAGTTCTTC.

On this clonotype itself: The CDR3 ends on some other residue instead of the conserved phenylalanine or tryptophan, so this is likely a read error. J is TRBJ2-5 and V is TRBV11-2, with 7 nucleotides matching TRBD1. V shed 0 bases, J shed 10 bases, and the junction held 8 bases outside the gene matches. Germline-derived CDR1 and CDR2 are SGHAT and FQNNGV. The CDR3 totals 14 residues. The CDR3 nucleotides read TGTGCCAGCAGCTTAGATGGACAGGCCGGCGGCCAGTACCTC. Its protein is CASSLDGQAGGQYL.

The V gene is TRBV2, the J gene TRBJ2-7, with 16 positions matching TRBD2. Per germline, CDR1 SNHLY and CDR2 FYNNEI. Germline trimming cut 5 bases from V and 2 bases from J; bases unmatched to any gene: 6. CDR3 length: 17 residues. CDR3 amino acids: CASSPGLAGGNTYEQYF. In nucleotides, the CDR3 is TGTGCCAGCAGTCCGGGACTAGCGGGGGGGAATACCTACGAGCAGTACTTC.

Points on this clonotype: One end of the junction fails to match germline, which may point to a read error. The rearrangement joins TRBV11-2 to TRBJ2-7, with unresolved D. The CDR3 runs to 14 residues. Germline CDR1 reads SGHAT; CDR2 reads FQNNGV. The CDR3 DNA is TGTGCCAGCAGCTCCCCTCGGCTTTCCGCCGAGGAGTACTTC. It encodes CASSSPRLSAEEYF.

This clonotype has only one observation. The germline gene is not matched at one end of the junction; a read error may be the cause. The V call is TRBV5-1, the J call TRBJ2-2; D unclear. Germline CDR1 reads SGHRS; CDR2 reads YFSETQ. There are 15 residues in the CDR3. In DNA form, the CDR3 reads TGCGCCAGCAGCTTTCAACTACCGAAGACCGGGGAGCTGTTTTTT. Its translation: CASSFQLPKTGELFF.

The CDR3 sequence is CASSPEGVGSGELFF. DNA for the CDR3: TGTGCCAGCAGCCCTGAGGGGGTTGGTAGCGGGGAGCTGTTTTTT. This chain connects TRBV5-8 to TRBJ2-2, with a tentative D call TRBD1 (6 bases). Germline V gene sequence: CDR1 SGHTS, CDR2 YDEGEE. The CDR3 loop spans 15 amino acids. Trimming stripped 4 bases from V and 7 bases from J, with 17 bases between.

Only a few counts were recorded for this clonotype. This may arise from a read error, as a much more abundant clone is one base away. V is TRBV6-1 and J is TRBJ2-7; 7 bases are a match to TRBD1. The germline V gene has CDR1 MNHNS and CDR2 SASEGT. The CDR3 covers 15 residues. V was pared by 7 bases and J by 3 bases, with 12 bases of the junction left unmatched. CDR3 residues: CASTFRQGAGYEQYF. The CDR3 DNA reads TGTGCCAGCACCTTCCGACAGGGCGCCGGCTACGAGCAGTACTTC.

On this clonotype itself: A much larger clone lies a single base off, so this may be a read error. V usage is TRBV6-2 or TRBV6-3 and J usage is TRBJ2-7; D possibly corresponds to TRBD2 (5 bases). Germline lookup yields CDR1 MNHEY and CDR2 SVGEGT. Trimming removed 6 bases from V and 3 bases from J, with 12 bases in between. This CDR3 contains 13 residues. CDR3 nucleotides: TGTGCCAGCAGCTCCGACTATAACTACGAGCAGTACTTC. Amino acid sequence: CASSSDYNYEQYF.

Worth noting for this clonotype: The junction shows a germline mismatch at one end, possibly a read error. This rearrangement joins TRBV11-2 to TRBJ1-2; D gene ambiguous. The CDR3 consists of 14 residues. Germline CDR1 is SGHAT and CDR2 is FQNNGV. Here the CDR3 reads CVSSSSGGGYDYTF. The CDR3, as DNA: TGTGTCAGCAGCTCCTCCGGTGGTGGGTATGACTACACCTTC.

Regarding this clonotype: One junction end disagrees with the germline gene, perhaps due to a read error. The CDR3 bases are TGTGCCAGCAGCTTAGGGGCAGGTGAAACTTTCTTT. Translated, it gives CASSLGAGETFF. This chain links TRBV11-2 with TRBJ1-1; D is uncertain. CDR1 and CDR2 (germline): SGHAT, FQNNGV. The CDR3 length is 12 residues.

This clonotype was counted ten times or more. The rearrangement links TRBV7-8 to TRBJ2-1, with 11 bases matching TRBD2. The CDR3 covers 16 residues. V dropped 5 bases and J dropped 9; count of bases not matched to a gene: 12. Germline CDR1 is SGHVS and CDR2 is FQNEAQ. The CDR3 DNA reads TGTGCCAGCAGCCCCCTCTCTAGCGGGAGGAGCAGTGAGCAGTTCTTC. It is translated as CASSPLSSGRSSEQFF.

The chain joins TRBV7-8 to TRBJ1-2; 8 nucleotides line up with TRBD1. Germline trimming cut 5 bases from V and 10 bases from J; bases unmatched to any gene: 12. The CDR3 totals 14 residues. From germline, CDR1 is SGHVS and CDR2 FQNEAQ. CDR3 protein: CASSPLGRGQDYTF. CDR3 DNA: TGTGCCAGCAGCCCCCTGGGCAGGGGGCAAGACTACACCTTC.